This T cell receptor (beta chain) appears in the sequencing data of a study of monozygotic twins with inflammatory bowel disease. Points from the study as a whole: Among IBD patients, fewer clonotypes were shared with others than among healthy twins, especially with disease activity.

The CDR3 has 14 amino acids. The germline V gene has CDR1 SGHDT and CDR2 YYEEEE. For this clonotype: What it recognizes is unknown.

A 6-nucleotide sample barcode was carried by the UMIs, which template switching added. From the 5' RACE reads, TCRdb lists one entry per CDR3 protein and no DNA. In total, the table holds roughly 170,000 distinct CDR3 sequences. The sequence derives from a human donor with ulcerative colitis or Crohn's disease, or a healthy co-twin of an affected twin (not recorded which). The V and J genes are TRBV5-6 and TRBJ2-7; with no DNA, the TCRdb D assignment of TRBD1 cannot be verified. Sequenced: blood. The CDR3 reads CASRTRRGAYEQYF.